Listed here are 15 T cell receptor beta chains from one sample, sequenced in a study of regulatory T cells in long-lasting Graves disease. Construction of TCR beta libraries relied on iRepertoire HTBI primers and on Arm-PCR targeting CDR3 regions. Each CDR3 protein is one row after TCRdb ran MiXCR on the multiplex PCR reads. The sample includes more than 300,000 distinct CDR3 sequences, about 10% seen only once; the top ten take 18%. Time point indicated: newly diagnosed GD, antithyroid drugs for less than 3 months. Following extraction of RNA from PBMCs, that RNA was used to make the TCR library. The same data also went into a second study, on T cells in Graves' hyperthyroidism and ophthalmopathy.

This specimen consisted of peripheral blood mononuclear cells (PBMCs), obtained at new diagnosis, from a patient treated with antithyroid drugs. These receptors came from a woman aged 18-35 years with Graves disease.

There are many counts of this clonotype. The chain links TRBV7-8 to TRBJ2-1, with a tentative D call TRBD1 (5 bases). The CDR3 covers 13 residues. Per germline, CDR1 SGHVS and CDR2 FQNEAQ. V gave up 3 bases and J gave up 6 bases, with 9 bases separating them. Here the CDR3 reads CASSLGRVNEQFF. CDR3 bases: TGTGCCAGCAGCTTGGGCAGGGTCAATGAGCAGTTCTTC.

Many counts were recorded for this clonotype. The chain carries TRBV9 and TRBJ1-2; 8 positions agree with TRBD1. This CDR3 region has 15 residues. V trimming: 3 bases; J trimming: 5 bases; junction bases outside the gene matches: 9. Germline CDR1 reads SGDLS; CDR2 reads YYNGEE. CDR3 region: CASSADRAEPYGYTF. The CDR3 nucleotides read TGTGCCAGCAGCGCGGACAGGGCGGAACCATATGGCTACACCTTC.

This clonotype was seen at least ten times. J is TRBJ1-1 and V is TRBV7-2; D is undetermined. Germline V CDR1 and CDR2: SGHTA, FQGNSA. The CDR3 runs 12 residues. Trimming shortened V by 0 bases and J by 10 bases, and 9 bases separated the two germline ends. In nucleotides, the CDR3 is TGTGCCAGCAGCTTAGCAGGGTTGGGAGCTTTCTTT. Encoded protein: CASSLAGLGAFF.

This clonotype was counted ten times or more. V and J are TRBV9 and TRBJ2-1; 7 bases are a match to TRBD1. Per the germline V gene, CDR1 is SGDLS and CDR2 is YYNGEE. This CDR3 contains 17 residues. Germline trimming cut 4 bases from V and 2 bases from J; bases unmatched to any gene: 12. The CDR3 is CASSHPGTDSTYNEQFF. The DNA for the CDR3 is TGTGCCAGCAGCCACCCTGGGACAGACTCGACCTACAATGAGCAGTTCTTC.

This clonotype was recorded many times. The rearrangement uses TRBV7-2 and TRBJ2-2, with 10 positions matching TRBD2. CDR1 and CDR2 from the germline V gene are SGHTA and FQGNSA. CDR3 length equals 15 residues. V trimming: 4 bases; J trimming: 4 bases; junction bases outside the gene matches: 3. The CDR3 nucleotides are TGTGCCAGCAGCTCCTGGACTAGCGGCACCGGGGAGCTGTTTTTT. Encoded protein: CASSSWTSGTGELFF.

The chain couples TRBV7-3 to TRBJ2-2; the match to TRBD1 covers 8 bases. This CDR3 spans 15 amino acids. CDR1 is SGHTA, CDR2 FQGTGA, per germline. The junction had 8 bases not matched to a gene; V was cut back by 10 bases and J by 1 base. The CDR3 protein is CATGKTGENTGELFF. The CDR3 coding sequence is TGTGCCACCGGGAAGACAGGGGAGAACACCGGGGAGCTGTTTTTT.

Turning to this clonotype: A read error likely explains this, since a far larger clone differs by one base. This chain uses TRBV13 with TRBJ2-1; TRBD2 might be the D (5 bases). The V end lost 5 bases, the J end lost 6 bases, and 11 bases lay between the germline ends. CDR1 and CDR2 (germline): PRHDT, FYEKMQ (reference sequence). The CDR3 contains 13 residues. In nucleotides, the CDR3 is TGTGCCAGCAGCGGCTTTCTAGCCAATGAGCAGTTCTTC. Its protein product is CASSGFLANEQFF.

Many counts were recorded for this clonotype. V usage is TRBV12-3 or TRBV12-4 and J usage is TRBJ1-1; D perhaps matches TRBD1 (6 bases). V lost 5 bases and J lost 9, with 13 bases in between. CDR3 length equals 12 residues. Here the CDR3 DNA reads TGTGCCAGCAGTACAGCCCAGGGGAAAGCTTTCTTT. Its protein product is CASSTAQGKAFF.

This chain uses TRBV20-1 with TRBJ2-7; TRBD2 matches at 8 bases. V shed 6 bases, J shed 6 bases, and the junction held 13 bases outside the gene matches. The CDR3 consists of 14 residues. Germline V CDR1 and CDR2: DFQATT, SNEGSKA (reference sequence). The CDR3 nucleotides are TGCAGTGCCATGGGGCTAGCGGGCAGGGGCGAGCAGTACTTC. Its protein product is CSAMGLAGRGEQYF.

This clonotype was recorded at least ten times. V is TRBV12-3 or TRBV12-4 and J is TRBJ1-3; no clear D. CDR3 size: 13 residues. V lost 6 bases and J lost 5, with 11 bases in between. The chain's CDR3 is CASSPGRRNTIYF. In nucleotides, the CDR3 is TGTGCCAGCAGCCCGGGCCGGAGAAACACCATATATTTT.

This clonotype was detected only a few times. V and J are TRBV7-2 and TRBJ2-1; D is unclear. V lost 0 bases to trimming and J lost 2 bases, with 8 bases between them. The CDR3 spans 15 residues. The V gene's germline CDR1 is SGHTA and CDR2 FQGNSA. In DNA, the CDR3 is TGTGCCAGCAGCTTAGCGGTAAGGCCCTACAATGAGCAGTTCTTC. This codes for CASSLAVRPYNEQFF.

This clonotype showed up just once. The rearrangement links TRBV7-3 to TRBJ2-3; 16 bases align to TRBD2. The V gene's germline CDR1 is SGHTA and CDR2 FQGTGA. The CDR3 extends over 17 amino acids. V lost 5 bases, J lost 4 bases, and 6 bases stayed unmatched. CDR3 DNA: TGTGCCAGCAGCCCGGGACTAGCGGGGGGGGGTCCAGATACGCAGTATTTT. It yields the protein CASSPGLAGGGPDTQYF.

A word on this clonotype: A read error is possible here, since a much larger clone lies one base away. The chain has TRBV11-2 and TRBJ2-2; the D is unclear. Germline CDR1 reads SGHAT; CDR2 reads FQNNGV. This CDR3 is 17 amino acids long. The DNA of the CDR3 is TGTGCCGGCAGCTCCCATAGGGCCAGACGTAACACCGGGGAGCTGTTTTTT. Its protein is CAGSSHRARRNTGELFF.

In this sample, this clonotype turned up many times. V and J are TRBV7-2 and TRBJ2-2, with D unresolved. CDR3 size: 16 residues. Germline V gene data show CDR1 as SGHTA and CDR2 as FQGNSA. Trimming took off 2 bases at V and 2 bases at J, with 12 bases between the two ends. The CDR3 is CASSLFFAANTGELFF. The DNA of the CDR3 is TGTGCCAGCAGCTTATTCTTCGCGGCAAACACCGGGGAGCTGTTTTTT. Full variable domain (rest looked up from reference TRBV7-2 and TRBJ2-2): GAGVSQSPSNKVTEKGKDVELRCDPISGHTALYWYRQSLGQGLEFLIYFQGNSAPDKSGLPSDRFSAERTGGSVSTLTIQRTQQEDSAVYLCASSLFFAANTGELFFGEGSRLTVL.

This clonotype turned up a few times. The V call is TRBV3-1, the J call TRBJ2-7; a weak D match, TRBD1 (6 bases). Germline V lookup: CDR1 LGHDT, CDR2 YNNKEL (reference sequence). This CDR3 is built from 12 residues. V gave up 5 bases and J gave up 3 bases, with 8 bases separating them. The CDR3 nucleotides read TGTGCCAGCAGCAACAGGGTCTACGAGCAGTACTTC. Translating gives CASSNRVYEQYF.